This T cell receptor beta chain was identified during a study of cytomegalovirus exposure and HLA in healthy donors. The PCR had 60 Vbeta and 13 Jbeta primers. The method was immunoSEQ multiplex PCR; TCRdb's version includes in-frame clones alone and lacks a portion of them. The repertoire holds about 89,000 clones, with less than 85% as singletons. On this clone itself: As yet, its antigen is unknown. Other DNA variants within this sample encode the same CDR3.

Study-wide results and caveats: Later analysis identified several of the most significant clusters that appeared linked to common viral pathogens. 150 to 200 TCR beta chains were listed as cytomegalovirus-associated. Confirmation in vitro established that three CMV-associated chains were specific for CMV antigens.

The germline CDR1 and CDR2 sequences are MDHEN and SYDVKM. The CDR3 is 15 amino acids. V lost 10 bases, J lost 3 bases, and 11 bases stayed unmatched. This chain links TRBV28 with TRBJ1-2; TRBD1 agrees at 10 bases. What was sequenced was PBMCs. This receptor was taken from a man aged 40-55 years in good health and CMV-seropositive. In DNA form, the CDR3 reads TGTGCCATCCACCCCGGGACAGGGGAAGACTATGGCTACACCTTC. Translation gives CAIHPGTGEDYGYTF.